This TCR beta chain was recovered during a study of OX40 agonist ivuxolimab in advanced cancers. Study observations and caveats: Both blood CD4+ and CD8+ T cells showed clonal growth by week 6 at 0.1 to 3.0 mg/kg. Clonal expansion was among the lowest in partial responders at 0.1-3.0 mg/kg, especially CD8+.

About this clone itself: Its cognate antigen is unknown.

Repertoires were generated with immunoSEQ multiplex PCR, while TCRdb's copy carries only in-frame clones and drops some. This table holds nearly 90,000 clones, 80% to 90% found once. Germline V gene sequence: CDR1 LNHDA, CDR2 SQIVND (reference sequence). The length of the CDR3 is 15 residues. V dropped 8 bases and J dropped 4 bases, with 20 bases sitting between them. Sampling times: baseline, cycle 4 day 1, cycle 7 day 1. The sequence was collected from an adult with an advanced solid tumor such as melanoma, head and neck, liver or kidney cancer. The chain has TRBV19 and TRBJ1-1, with D maybe TRBD1 (6 bases). The source material was CD4+ or CD8+ T cells sorted from blood, sampled in a trial of the OX40 agonist ivuxolimab. The CDR3 loop is CASVRSTGLGTEAFF. The CDR3 bases are TGTGCCAGTGTACGAAGCACAGGGTTGGGCACTGAAGCTTTCTTT.